These 30 T cell receptor beta chains were sequenced from one sample in a study of cytomegalovirus exposure and HLA in healthy donors. Use of 60 Vbeta and 13 Jbeta primers characterized the PCR. Profiled with immunoSEQ multiplex PCR; TCRdb holds only in-frame clones, not every one. The table includes roughly 170,000 clones, more than 65% detected once. The material sequenced was PBMCs. Every receptor here comes from a man aged 25-45 years in good health and CMV-seronegative.

The chain is built from TRBV11-3 and TRBJ1-3; D gene uncertain. Trimming cost V 5 bases and J 1 base, with 12 bases left between them. CDR1 and CDR2 (germline): SGHNT, YENEEA. This CDR3 is built from 15 residues. The CDR3: CASSVDSGSGNTIYF. As DNA, the CDR3 is TGTGCCAGCAGCGTTGATTCCGGGTCTGGAAACACCATATATTTT. The variable domain in full, completed from reference TRBV11-3 and TRBJ1-3, reads EAGVVQSPRYKIIEKKQPVAFWCNPISGHNTLYWYLQNLGQGPELLIRYENEEAVDDSQLPKDRFSAERLKGVDSTLKIQPAELGDSAVYLCASSVDSGSGNTIYFGEGSWLTVV.

This rearrangement joins TRBV6-5 to TRBJ2-7; D possibly corresponds to TRBD2 (9 bases). This CDR3 has 16 amino acids. Germline V CDR1 and CDR2: MNHEY, SVGAGI. The V end was cut by 3 bases, the J end by 5 bases, with 20 bases between. The CDR3 DNA sequence: TGTGCCAGCAGTTATCTCCCCCTAGCGGGACAGGACGAGCAGTACTTC. Translated: CASSYLPLAGQDEQYF.

Regarding this clone: Other nucleotide sequences from this sample produce the same CDR3. The V call is TRBV5-4, the J call TRBJ1-4, with unresolved D. Per germline, CDR1 SGHNT and CDR2 YYREEE (reference sequence). The CDR3 spans 14 residues. V gave up 2 bases and J gave up 0 bases, with 5 bases separating them. CDR3 sequence: CASSLSATNEKLFF. For the CDR3, the DNA is TGTGCCAGCAGCTTAAGCGCAACTAATGAAAAACTGTTTTTT.

This clone was recorded only once. The V and J genes are TRBV5-6 and TRBJ1-4; TRBD1 matches at 7 bases. There are 16 residues in the CDR3. With V trimmed by 4 bases and J by 9 bases, 15 bases remained unmatched. Germline values: CDR1 SGHDT, CDR2 YYEEEE. The CDR3 sequence: CASSASHSGQSQKLFF. CDR3 sequence (DNA): TGTGCCAGCAGCGCCAGCCACTCGGGACAGAGCCAAAAACTGTTTTTT.

This chain joins TRBV12-5 and TRBJ2-1; the match to TRBD2 covers 9 bases. The CDR3 is 14 residues long. V shed 6 bases and J 5 bases; nucleotides not matched to a gene: 5. Germline V CDR1 and CDR2: LGHNT, FRNRAP. For the CDR3, the DNA is TGTGCTAGTGGGGCAGCGGGGGGCCACAATGAGCAGTTCTTC. Translating gives CASGAAGGHNEQFF.

The chain joins TRBV11-2 to TRBJ2-5; TRBD2 matches at 8 bases. The CDR3 contains 15 residues. V shed 5 bases, J shed 7 bases, and the junction held 12 bases outside the gene matches. The germline V gene has CDR1 SGHAT and CDR2 FQNNGV. CDR3 in amino acids: CASSLQSGGVGTQYF. CDR3 nucleotide sequence: TGTGCCAGCAGCCTGCAGTCGGGGGGGGTGGGGACCCAGTACTTC.

This chain uses TRBV29-1 with TRBJ1-6; a possible D gene is TRBD1 (5 bases). CDR1 SQVTM and CDR2 ANQGSEA come from the germline V gene. V dropped 7 bases and J dropped 11 bases, with 21 bases sitting between them. The CDR3 extends over 14 amino acids. The CDR3 DNA follows: TGCAGCGGCGAATGTGGGGGGAAGGGGCCACCCCTCCACTTT. Translation gives CSGECGGKGPPLHF.

The chain couples TRBV2 to TRBJ1-4, with a weak D call TRBD1 (5 bases). V lost 6 bases, J lost 14 bases, and 16 bases lay in between. Germline V CDR1 and CDR2: SNHLY, FYNNEI. This CDR3 contains 12 residues. For the CDR3, the DNA is TGTGCCAGCAGCGCAGGGCCTGCTTGGCTGTTTTTT. This sequence encodes CASSAGPAWLFF.

The rearrangement links TRBV28 to TRBJ1-2; tentatively, D is TRBD1 (6 bases). The CDR3 length is 14 residues. Germline V gives CDR1 MDHEN, CDR2 SYDVKM. The ends were cut back, 7 bases at V and 1 base at J, with 13 bases in the middle. As DNA, the CDR3 is TGTGCCAGCACGTCCGGGACACTTAACTATGGCTACACCTTC. It specifies CASTSGTLNYGYTF.

The gene calls are TRBV18 and TRBJ1-6; maybe TRBD1 (6 bases). From germline, CDR1 is KGHSH and CDR2 LQKENI. The CDR3 has 13 residues. The V and J ends lost 6 bases and 7 bases respectively, with 10 bases between them. In DNA form, the CDR3 reads TGTGCCAGCTCGACAGGCGCCAATTCACCCCTCCACTTT. Protein product: CASSTGANSPLHF. Based on the CDR3 plus reference TRBV18 and TRBJ1-6, the full variable domain is NAGVMQNPRHLVRRRGQEARLRCSPMKGHSHVYWYRQLPEEGLKFMVYLQKENIIDESGMPKERFSAEFPKEGPSILRIQQVVRGDSAAYFCASSTGANSPLHFGNGTRLTVT.

This clone was picked up a small number of times. The J gene is TRBJ1-5, the V gene TRBV28; D is uncertain. Between the trimmed V and J ends, which lost 5 bases and 5 bases, there was a span of 10 bases. The CDR3 length is 13 residues. Germline CDR1 is MDHEN and CDR2 is SYDVKM. CDR3 bases: TGTGCCAGCAGTCGGCAGGATTATCAGCCCCAGCATTTT. Translation gives CASSRQDYQPQHF.

The genes are TRBV9 and TRBJ2-5; unclear D gene. The germline CDR1 and CDR2 sequences are SGDLS and YYNGEE. This CDR3 comprises 14 residues. The V and J ends lost 1 base and 7 bases respectively, with 14 bases between them. The CDR3 DNA is TGTGCCAGCAGCGTAAGCGCTAACCTGGGGACCCAGTACTTC. Translated: CASSVSANLGTQYF.

This chain connects TRBV30 to TRBJ1-5, with D unclear. Germline values: CDR1 GTSNPN, CDR2 SVGIG (reference sequence). The V gene lost 5 bases and the J gene lost 1 base, with 9 bases spanning the gap. This CDR3 spans 13 amino acids. The CDR3 sequence is CAWAGGSNQPQHF. In nucleotides, the CDR3 is TGTGCCTGGGCAGGTGGGAGCAATCAGCCCCAGCATTTT. Drawing the rest from reference TRBV30 and TRBJ1-5, the complete variable domain is SQTIHQWPATLVQPVGSPLSLECTVEGTSNPNLYWYRQAAGRGLQLLFYSVGIGQISSEVPQNLSASRPQDRQFILSSKKLLLSDSGFYLCAWAGGSNQPQHFGDGTRLSIL.

The V and J genes are TRBV27 and TRBJ1-4, with D perhaps matching TRBD1 (5 bases). The ends were cut back, 3 bases at V and 6 bases at J, with 14 bases in the middle. The CDR3 totals 15 residues. CDR1 and CDR2 from the germline V gene are MNHEY and SMNVEV (reference sequence). The CDR3 sequence: CASSLRRDFYEKLFF. The CDR3 DNA reads TGTGCCAGCAGTTTGCGCAGGGATTTTTATGAAAAACTGTTTTTT.

This sequence joins TRBV7-3 and TRBJ2-5; 7 positions agree with TRBD2. The tail of the sequence fits TRBJ2-7 better, so the J call may be wrong. Germline V gene sequence: CDR1 SGHTA, CDR2 FQGTGA. The CDR3 covers 15 residues. The CDR3 region is CASSLGGSPPSEQYF. DNA for the CDR3: TGTGCCAGCAGCTTAGGCGGGAGCCCCCCTTCCGAGCAGTACTTC.

The chain carries TRBV7-9 and TRBJ2-1; D unclear. The germline V and J ends were trimmed by 5 bases and 0 bases, with 11 bases remaining between them. This CDR3 is built from 15 residues. CDR1 SEHNR and CDR2 FQNEAQ come from the germline V gene (reference sequence). CDR3 protein: CASSPRLSSYNEQFF. CDR3 DNA sequence: TGTGCCAGCAGCCCGAGACTGAGCTCCTACAATGAGCAGTTCTTC.

The gene calls are TRBV6-5 and TRBJ1-6; D gene unclear. V lost 6 bases, J lost 8 bases, and 11 bases lay in between. The CDR3 is 13 residues long. The germline V gene has CDR1 MNHEY and CDR2 SVGAGI. The CDR3 sequence is CASRRASDSPLHF. DNA of the CDR3: TGTGCCAGCAGGAGGGCCAGCGATTCACCCCTCCACTTT.

The chain links TRBV18 to TRBJ2-7; 10 bases are shared with TRBD1. Trimming removed 3 bases from V and 7 bases from J; junction bases left unmatched: 9. The CDR3 extends over 15 amino acids. CDR1 KGHSH and CDR2 LQKENI come from the germline V gene. The CDR3 sequence is CASSPSGQGEREQYF. CDR3 nucleotides: TGTGCCAGCTCACCTTCCGGACAGGGGGAGCGGGAGCAGTACTTC.

The J gene is TRBJ1-6, the V gene TRBV28; D gene ambiguous. From germline, CDR1 is MDHEN and CDR2 SYDVKM. V was trimmed by 9 bases and J by 3 bases, leaving 9 bases between them. This CDR3 region has 13 residues. Here the CDR3 reads CASHRDYNSPLHF. As DNA, the CDR3 is TGTGCCAGTCACAGAGACTATAATTCACCCCTCCACTTT.

The chain has TRBV10-2 and TRBJ1-1, with D possibly matching TRBD1 (5 bases). This CDR3 has 15 residues. Germline CDR1 reads WSHSY; CDR2 reads SAAADI. Trimming left V 7 bases short and J 2 bases short, with 17 bases between. Here the CDR3 DNA reads TGCGCCAGCACCTTCGCGGGACGGAGTAACACTGAAGCTTTCTTT. It is translated as CASTFAGRSNTEAFF.

V and J are TRBV28 and TRBJ2-7, with D maybe TRBD2 (5 bases). Trimming stripped 7 bases from V and 0 bases from J, with 13 bases between. The CDR3 is made up of 14 amino acids. Germline values: CDR1 MDHEN, CDR2 SYDVKM. The CDR3 nucleotides are TGTGCCAGCACCGTATTAGGGAGCTCCTACGAGCAGTACTTC. Its protein is CASTVLGSSYEQYF.

The chain uses TRBV27 and TRBJ1-1; D unclear. CDR1 is MNHEY and CDR2 is SMNVEV in the germline V gene (reference sequence). V was cut by 6 bases and J by 0 bases, with 23 bases left in between. CDR3 length: 18 amino acids. The CDR3 sequence is CASSMKIPKRPMNTEAFF. DNA of the CDR3: TGTGCCAGCAGCATGAAGATCCCTAAGCGCCCCATGAACACTGAAGCTTTCTTT.

CDR3 region: CAISAISSSYEQYF. The CDR3 DNA sequence: TGTGCCATCAGTGCAATTTCGAGCTCCTACGAGCAGTACTTC. The chain employs TRBV10-3 and TRBJ2-7; D is undetermined. This CDR3 has 14 residues. Germline assignment: CDR1 ENHRY and CDR2 SYGVKD. V was clipped by 4 bases and J by 0 bases, with 10 bases between them.

In this sample, this clone turned up a few times. This chain connects TRBV6-1 to TRBJ2-6; the D is unclear. V lost 4 bases and J 0 bases, leaving 4 bases between the germline ends. CDR1 is MNHNS, CDR2 SASEGT, per germline. The CDR3 has 14 residues. The CDR3 is CASSVNSGANVLTF. CDR3 sequence (DNA): TGTGCCAGCAGTGTAAACTCTGGGGCCAACGTCCTGACTTTC.

The chain joins TRBV10-3 to TRBJ2-7; 8 bases fit TRBD2. Germline CDR1 is ENHRY and CDR2 is SYGVKD. The CDR3 is made up of 15 amino acids. V lost 0 bases to trimming and J lost 1 base; unmatched junction nucleotides: 2. CDR3 bases: TGTGCCATCAGTGAGTCAATAGCGGGGTCCTACGAGCAGTACTTC. Translating gives CAISESIAGSYEQYF.

The V and J genes are TRBV5-6 and TRBJ2-5, with 11 bases that match TRBD2. The germline gives CDR1 SGHDT, CDR2 YYEEEE. The CDR3 runs 19 residues. J gave up 4 bases and V 4 bases, and 18 bases lay outside the gene matches. Here the CDR3 reads CASSGRLAGSLSIRETQYF. The CDR3 DNA sequence: TGTGCCAGCAGCGGGAGACTAGCGGGAAGTTTGTCGATTCGAGAGACCCAGTACTTC. The variable domain in full, completed from reference TRBV5-6 and TRBJ2-5, reads DAGVTQSPTHLIKTRGQQVTLRCSPKSGHDTVSWYQQALGQGPQFIFQYYEEEERQRGNFPDRFSGHQFPNYSSELNVNALLLGDSALYLCASSGRLAGSLSIRETQYFGPGTRLLVL.

This sequence joins TRBV9 and TRBJ2-7, with TRBD1 identical over 7 bases. The J segment lost 3 bases and the V segment lost 1 base, leaving 7 bases of the junction unmatched. The CDR3 spans 15 residues. In germline, CDR1 is SGDLS, CDR2 YYNGEE. The CDR3 sequence: CASSVSGGAYYEQYF. DNA of the CDR3: TGTGCCAGCAGCGTATCAGGGGGAGCTTACTACGAGCAGTACTTC.

The rearrangement uses TRBV19 and TRBJ2-2; 12 bases are a match to TRBD2. Germline V gene data show CDR1 as LNHDA and CDR2 as SQIVND (reference sequence). This CDR3 comprises 13 residues. After removal of 9 bases from V and 7 bases from J, the junction contained 3 bases not matched to a gene. CDR3 bases: TGTGCCAGCCTGGGACTAGCGGGCGGGGAGCTGTTTTTT. Amino acids: CASLGLAGGELFF.

The chain's CDR3 is CASSLAAGGYNSPLHF. The CDR3 DNA sequence: TGTGCCAGCAGCTTAGCGGCAGGGGGCTATAATTCACCCCTCCACTTT. The V gene is TRBV7-8, the J gene TRBJ1-6; TRBD1 matches 7 bases. V trimming: 0 bases; J trimming: 3 bases; junction bases outside the gene matches: 2. The CDR3 consists of 16 residues. Looked up from germline, CDR1 is SGHVS and CDR2 is FQNEAQ.

The rearrangement links TRBV7-2 to TRBJ1-1; D perhaps matches TRBD1 (5 bases). The V end lost 4 bases, the J end lost 1 base, and 7 bases lay between the germline ends. Germline V gene data show CDR1 as SGHTA and CDR2 as FQGNSA. This CDR3 comprises 13 residues. This CDR3 is CASSSQENTEAFF. CDR3 bases: TGTGCCAGCAGCTCACAGGAGAACACTGAAGCTTTCTTT.